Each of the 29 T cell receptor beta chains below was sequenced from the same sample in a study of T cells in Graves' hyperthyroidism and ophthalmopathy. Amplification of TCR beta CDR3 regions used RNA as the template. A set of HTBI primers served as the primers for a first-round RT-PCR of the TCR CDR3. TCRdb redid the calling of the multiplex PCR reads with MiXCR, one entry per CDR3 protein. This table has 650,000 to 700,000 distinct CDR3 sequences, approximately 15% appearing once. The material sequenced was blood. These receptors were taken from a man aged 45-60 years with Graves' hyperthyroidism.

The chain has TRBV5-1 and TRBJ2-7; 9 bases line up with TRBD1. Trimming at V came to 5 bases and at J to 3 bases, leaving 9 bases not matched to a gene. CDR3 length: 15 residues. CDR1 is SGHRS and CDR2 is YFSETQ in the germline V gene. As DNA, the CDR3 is TGCGCCAGCAGACCGGGACAGGGATCTTACTACGAGCAGTACTTC. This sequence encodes CASRPGQGSYYEQYF. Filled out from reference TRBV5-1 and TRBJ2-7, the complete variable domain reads KAGVTQTPRYLIKTRGQQVTLSCSPISGHRSVSWYQQTPGQGLQFLFEYFSETQRNKGNFPGRFSGRQFSNSRSEMNVSTLELGDSALYLCASRPGQGSYYEQYFGPGTRLTVT.

This chain's CDR3 is CASSSDGVLGEQYF. The CDR3 DNA reads as TGTGCCAGCAGCTCGGACGGAGTATTGGGCGAGCAGTACTTC. This rearrangement joins TRBV7-2 to TRBJ2-7, with D uncertain. Germline CDR1 SGHTA, CDR2 FQGNSA. V was shortened by 4 bases and J by 6 bases, with 16 bases between the two germline ends. This CDR3 spans 14 amino acids.

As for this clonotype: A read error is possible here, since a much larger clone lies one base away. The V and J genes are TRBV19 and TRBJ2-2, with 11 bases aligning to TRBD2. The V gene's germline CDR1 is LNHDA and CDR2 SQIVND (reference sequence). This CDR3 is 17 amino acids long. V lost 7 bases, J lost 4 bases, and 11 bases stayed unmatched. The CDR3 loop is CASMERGLAETTGELFF. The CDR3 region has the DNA TGTGCCAGTATGGAAAGGGGACTAGCGGAAACCACCGGGGAGCTGTTTTTT.

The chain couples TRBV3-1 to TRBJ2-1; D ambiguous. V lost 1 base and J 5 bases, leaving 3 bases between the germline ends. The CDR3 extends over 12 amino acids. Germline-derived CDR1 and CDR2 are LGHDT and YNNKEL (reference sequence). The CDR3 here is CASSQAHNEQFF. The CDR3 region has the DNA TGTGCCAGCAGCCAAGCCCACAATGAGCAGTTCTTC.

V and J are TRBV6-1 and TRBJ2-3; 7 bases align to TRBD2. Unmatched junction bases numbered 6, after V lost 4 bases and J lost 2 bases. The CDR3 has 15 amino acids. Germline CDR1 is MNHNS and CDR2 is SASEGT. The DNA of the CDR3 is TGTGCCAGCAGTGTACGGGAGGTCCCCACAGATACGCAGTATTTT. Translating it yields CASSVREVPTDTQYF.

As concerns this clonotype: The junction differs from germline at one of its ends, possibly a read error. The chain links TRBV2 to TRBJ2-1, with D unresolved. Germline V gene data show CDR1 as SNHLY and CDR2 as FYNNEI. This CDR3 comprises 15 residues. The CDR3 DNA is TGTGCCAGCAGAGACTGGCCAAGCTCCTTCAATGAGCAGTTCTTC. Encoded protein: CASRDWPSSFNEQFF.

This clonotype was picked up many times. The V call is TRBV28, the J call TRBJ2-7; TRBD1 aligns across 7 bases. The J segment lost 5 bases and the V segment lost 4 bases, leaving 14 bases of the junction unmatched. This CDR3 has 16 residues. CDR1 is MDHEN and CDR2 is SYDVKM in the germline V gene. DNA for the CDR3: TGTGCCAGCAGTTACATTCCTCACAGGGGACGCCACGAGCAGTACTTC. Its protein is CASSYIPHRGRHEQYF.

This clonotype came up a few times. Written as DNA, the CDR3 is TGTGCCAGCACCCCATGGGGACTAGCGCTCTCCTACGAGCAGTACTTC. Translated, it gives CASTPWGLALSYEQYF. This chain connects TRBV6-1 to TRBJ2-7; 10 positions match TRBD2. The CDR3 has 16 amino acids. The germline CDR1 and CDR2 sequences are MNHNS and SASEGT. V gave up 7 bases and J gave up 0 bases; unmatched junction bases: 9.

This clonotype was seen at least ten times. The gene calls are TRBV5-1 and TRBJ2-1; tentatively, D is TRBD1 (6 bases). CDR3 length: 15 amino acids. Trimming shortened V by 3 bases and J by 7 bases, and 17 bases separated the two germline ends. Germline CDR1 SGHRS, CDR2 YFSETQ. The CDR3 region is CASSSTTGFDNEQFF. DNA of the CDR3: TGCGCCAGCAGCTCAACTACAGGGTTCGATAATGAGCAGTTCTTC.

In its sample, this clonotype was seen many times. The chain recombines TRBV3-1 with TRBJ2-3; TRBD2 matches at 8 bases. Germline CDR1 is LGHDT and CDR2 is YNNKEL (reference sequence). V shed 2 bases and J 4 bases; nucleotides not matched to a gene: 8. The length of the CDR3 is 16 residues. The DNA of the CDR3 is TGTGCCAGCAGCCAAATATCGGGACTAGTGCCAGATACGCAGTATTTT. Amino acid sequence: CASSQISGLVPDTQYF.

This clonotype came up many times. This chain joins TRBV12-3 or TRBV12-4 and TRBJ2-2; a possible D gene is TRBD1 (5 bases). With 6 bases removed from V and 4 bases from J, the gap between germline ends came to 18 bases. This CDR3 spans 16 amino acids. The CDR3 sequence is CASRTTTGVGTGELFF. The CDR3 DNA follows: TGTGCCAGCAGGACCACCACAGGCGTCGGCACCGGGGAGCTGTTTTTT.

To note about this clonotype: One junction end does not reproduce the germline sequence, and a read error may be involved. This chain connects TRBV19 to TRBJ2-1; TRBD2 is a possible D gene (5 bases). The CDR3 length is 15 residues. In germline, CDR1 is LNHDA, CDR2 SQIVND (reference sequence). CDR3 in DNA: TGTGCCAGTAGTACACTGCGGGCTACCTACGATGAGCAGTTCTTC. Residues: CASSTLRATYDEQFF.

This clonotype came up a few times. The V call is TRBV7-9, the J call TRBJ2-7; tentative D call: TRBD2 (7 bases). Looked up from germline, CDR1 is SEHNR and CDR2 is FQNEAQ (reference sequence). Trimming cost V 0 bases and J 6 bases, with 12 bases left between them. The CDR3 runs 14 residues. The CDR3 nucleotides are TGTGCCAGCAGCTTAGCCCAAGGGGGGGGCGAGCAGTACTTC. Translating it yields CASSLAQGGGEQYF.

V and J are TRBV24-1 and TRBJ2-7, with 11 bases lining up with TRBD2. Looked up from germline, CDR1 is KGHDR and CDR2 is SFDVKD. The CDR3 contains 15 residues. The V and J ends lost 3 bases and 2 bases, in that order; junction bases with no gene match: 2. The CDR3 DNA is TGTGCCACCAGTGATGTAGCGGGAGGGCCCTACGAGCAGTACTTC. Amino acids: CATSDVAGGPYEQYF.

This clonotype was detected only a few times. CDR3 region: CASSGGHNNEQFF. In DNA, the CDR3 is TGTGCCAGCAGCGGAGGACATAACAATGAGCAGTTCTTC. The rearrangement uses TRBV9 and TRBJ2-1, with a tentative D call TRBD1 (5 bases). CDR3 size: 13 residues. The V end was cut by 3 bases, the J end by 5 bases, with 9 bases between. Per the germline V gene, CDR1 is SGDLS and CDR2 is YYNGEE.

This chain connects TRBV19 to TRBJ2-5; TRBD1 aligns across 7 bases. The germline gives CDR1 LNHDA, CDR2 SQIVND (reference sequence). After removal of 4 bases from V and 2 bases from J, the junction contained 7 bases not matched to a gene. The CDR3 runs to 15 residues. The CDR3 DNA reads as TGTGCCAGTAGTACTACACCGGGACAGCAAGAGACCCAGTACTTC. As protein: CASSTTPGQQETQYF. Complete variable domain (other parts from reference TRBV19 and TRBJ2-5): DGGITQSPKYLFRKEGQNVTLSCEQNLNHDAMYWYRQDPGQGLRLIYYSQIVNDFQKGDIAEGYSVSREKKESFPLTVTSAQKNPTAFYLCASSTTPGQQETQYFGPGTRLLVL.

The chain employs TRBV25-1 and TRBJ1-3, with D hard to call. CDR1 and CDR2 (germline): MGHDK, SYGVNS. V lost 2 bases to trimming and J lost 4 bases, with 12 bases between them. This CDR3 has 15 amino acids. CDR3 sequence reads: CASSEPGFGGNTIYF. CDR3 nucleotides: TGTGCCAGCAGTGAACCCGGGTTCGGGGGAAACACCATATATTTT.

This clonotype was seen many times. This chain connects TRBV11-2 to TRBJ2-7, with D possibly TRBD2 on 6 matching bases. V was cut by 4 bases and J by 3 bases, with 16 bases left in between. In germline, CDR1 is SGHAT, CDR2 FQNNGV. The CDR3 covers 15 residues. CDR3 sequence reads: CASSSYRDLLYEQYF. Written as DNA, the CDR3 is TGTGCCAGCAGCTCGTACCGGGACTTGCTCTACGAGCAGTACTTC.

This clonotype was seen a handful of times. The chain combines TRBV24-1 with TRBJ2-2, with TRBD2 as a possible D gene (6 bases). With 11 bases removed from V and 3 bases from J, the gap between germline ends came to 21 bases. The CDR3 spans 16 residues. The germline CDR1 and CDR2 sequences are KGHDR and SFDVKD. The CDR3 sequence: CAILQGLAIDTGELFF. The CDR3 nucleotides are TGTGCCATTCTACAAGGGCTAGCGATAGACACCGGGGAGCTGTTTTTT.

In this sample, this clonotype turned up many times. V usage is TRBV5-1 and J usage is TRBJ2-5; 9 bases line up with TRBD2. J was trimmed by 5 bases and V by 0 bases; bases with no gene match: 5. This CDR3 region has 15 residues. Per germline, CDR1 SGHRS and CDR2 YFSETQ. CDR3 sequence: CASSLDSGSRETQYF. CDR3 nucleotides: TGCGCCAGCAGCTTGGATAGCGGGAGCAGGGAGACCCAGTACTTC.

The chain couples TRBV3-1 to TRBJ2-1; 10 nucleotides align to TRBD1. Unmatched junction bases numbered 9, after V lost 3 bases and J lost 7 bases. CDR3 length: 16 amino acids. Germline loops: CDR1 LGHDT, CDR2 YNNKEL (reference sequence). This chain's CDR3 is CASSHFGTGEINEQFF. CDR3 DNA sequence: TGTGCCAGCAGCCACTTCGGGACAGGGGAGATTAATGAGCAGTTCTTC.

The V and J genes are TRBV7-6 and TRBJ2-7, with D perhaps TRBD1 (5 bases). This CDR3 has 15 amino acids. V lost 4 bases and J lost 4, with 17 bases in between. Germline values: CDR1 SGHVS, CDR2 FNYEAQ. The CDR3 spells CASSSSWGPLYEQYF. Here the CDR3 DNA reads TGTGCCAGCAGCTCTTCCTGGGGCCCCCTATACGAGCAGTACTTC.

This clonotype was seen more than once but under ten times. The CDR3 is CASSRASGGHTDTQYF. The CDR3 nucleotides are TGTGCCAGCAGCCGTGCTAGCGGGGGACACACAGATACGCAGTATTTT. The rearrangement joins TRBV3-1 to TRBJ2-3; 10 nucleotides agree with TRBD2. The CDR3 covers 16 residues. CDR1 is LGHDT and CDR2 is YNNKEL in the germline V gene (reference sequence). V was pared by 4 bases and J by 2 bases, with 6 bases of the junction left unmatched.

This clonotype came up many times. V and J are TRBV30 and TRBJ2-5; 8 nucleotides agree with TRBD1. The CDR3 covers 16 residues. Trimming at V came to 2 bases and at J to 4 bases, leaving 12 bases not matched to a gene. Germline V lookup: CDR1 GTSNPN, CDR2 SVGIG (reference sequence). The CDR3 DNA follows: TGTGCCTGGAGTCCCTTGGGGGCAGGGGGCTCAGAGACCCAGTACTTC. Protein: CAWSPLGAGGSETQYF. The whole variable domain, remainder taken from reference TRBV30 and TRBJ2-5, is SQTIHQWPATLVQPVGSPLSLECTVEGTSNPNLYWYRQAAGRGLQLLFYSVGIGQISSEVPQNLSASRPQDRQFILSSKKLLLSDSGFYLCAWSPLGAGGSETQYFGPGTRLLVL.

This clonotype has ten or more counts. The CDR3 protein is CASSPGSNMNTEAFF. CDR3 nucleotides: TGCGCCAGCAGCCCAGGGAGCAACATGAACACTGAAGCTTTCTTT. This chain links TRBV5-1 with TRBJ1-1; tentatively, D is TRBD1 (5 bases). Deletions cut 4 bases from V and 0 bases from J, with 13 bases between. This CDR3 has 15 amino acids. The germline gives CDR1 SGHRS, CDR2 YFSETQ.

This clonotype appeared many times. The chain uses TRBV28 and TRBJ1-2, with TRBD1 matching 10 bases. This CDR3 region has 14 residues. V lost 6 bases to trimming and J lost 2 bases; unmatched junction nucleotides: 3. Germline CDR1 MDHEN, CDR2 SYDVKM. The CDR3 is CASRTGGENYGYTF. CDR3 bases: TGTGCCAGCAGGACAGGGGGCGAGAACTATGGCTACACCTTC.

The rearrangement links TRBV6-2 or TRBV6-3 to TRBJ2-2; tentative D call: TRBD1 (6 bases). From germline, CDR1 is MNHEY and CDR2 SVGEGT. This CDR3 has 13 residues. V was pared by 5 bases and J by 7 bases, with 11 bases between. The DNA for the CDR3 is TGTGCCAGCAGTCTCTGGACAGTCGGGGAGCTGTTTTTT. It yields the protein CASSLWTVGELFF.

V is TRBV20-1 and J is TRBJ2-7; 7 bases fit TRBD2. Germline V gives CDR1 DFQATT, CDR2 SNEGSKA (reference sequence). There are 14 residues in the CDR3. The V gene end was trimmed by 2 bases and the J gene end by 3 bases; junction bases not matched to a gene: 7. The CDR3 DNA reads TGCAGTGCTAGAAGTAGAGCGGGGCTCTACGAGCAGTACTTC. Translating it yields CSARSRAGLYEQYF.

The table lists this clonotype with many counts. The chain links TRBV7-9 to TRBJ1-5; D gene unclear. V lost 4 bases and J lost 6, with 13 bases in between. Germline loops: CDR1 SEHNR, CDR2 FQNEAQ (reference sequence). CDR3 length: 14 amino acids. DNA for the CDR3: TGTGCCAGCAGCTCCCAGGAAGTCAGTCAGCCCCAGCATTTT. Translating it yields CASSSQEVSQPQHF. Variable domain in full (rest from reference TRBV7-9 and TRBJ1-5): DTGVSQNPRHKITKRGQNVTFRCDPISEHNRLYWYRQTLGQGPEFLTYFQNEAQLEKSRLLSDRFSAERPKGSFSTLEIQRTEQGDSAMYLCASSSQEVSQPQHFGDGTRLSIL.